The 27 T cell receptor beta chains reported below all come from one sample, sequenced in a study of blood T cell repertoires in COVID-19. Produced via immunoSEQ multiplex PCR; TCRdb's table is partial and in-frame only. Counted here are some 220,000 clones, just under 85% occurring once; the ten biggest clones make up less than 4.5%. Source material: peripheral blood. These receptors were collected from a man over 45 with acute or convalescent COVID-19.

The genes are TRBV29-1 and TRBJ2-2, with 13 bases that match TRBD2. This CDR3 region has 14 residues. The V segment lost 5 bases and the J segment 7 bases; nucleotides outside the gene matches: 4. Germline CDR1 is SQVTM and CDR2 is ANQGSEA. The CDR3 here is CSVTSGGANGELFF. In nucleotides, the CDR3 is TGCAGCGTTACTAGCGGGGGGGCTAACGGGGAGCTGTTTTTT.

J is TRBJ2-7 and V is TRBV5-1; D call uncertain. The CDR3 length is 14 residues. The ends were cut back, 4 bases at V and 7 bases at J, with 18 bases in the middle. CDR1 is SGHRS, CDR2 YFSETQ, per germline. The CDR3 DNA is TGCGCCAGCAGCGCAGCACCGAGATCGGGTGAGCAGTACTTC. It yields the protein CASSAAPRSGEQYF.

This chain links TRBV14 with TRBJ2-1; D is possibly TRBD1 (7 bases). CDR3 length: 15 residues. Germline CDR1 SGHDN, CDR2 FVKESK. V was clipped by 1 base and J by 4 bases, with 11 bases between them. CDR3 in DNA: TGTGCCAGCAGCCAAGTCTCAGGGGGGTACAATGAGCAGTTCTTC. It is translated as CASSQVSGGYNEQFF.

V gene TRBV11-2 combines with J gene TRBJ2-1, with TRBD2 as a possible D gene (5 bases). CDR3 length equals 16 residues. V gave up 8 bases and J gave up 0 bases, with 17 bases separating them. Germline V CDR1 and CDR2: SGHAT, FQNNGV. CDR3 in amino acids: CASATEAGSSYNEQFF. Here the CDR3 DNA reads TGTGCCAGCGCAACTGAGGCGGGTAGCTCCTACAATGAGCAGTTCTTC.

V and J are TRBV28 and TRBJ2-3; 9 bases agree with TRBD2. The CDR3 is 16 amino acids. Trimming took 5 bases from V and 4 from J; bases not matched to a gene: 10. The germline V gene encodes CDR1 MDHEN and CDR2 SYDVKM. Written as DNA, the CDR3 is TGTGCCAGCAGTCCCTCAGGGACTAGCAGTCCAGATACGCAGTATTTT. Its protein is CASSPSGTSSPDTQYF.

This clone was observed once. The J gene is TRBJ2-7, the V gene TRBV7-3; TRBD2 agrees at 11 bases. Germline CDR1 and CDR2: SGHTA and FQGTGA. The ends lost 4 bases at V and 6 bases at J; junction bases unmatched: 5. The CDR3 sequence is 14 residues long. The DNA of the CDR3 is TGTGCCAGCAGCTCCTTAGCGGGAGGGAGCGAGCAGTACTTC. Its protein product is CASSSLAGGSEQYF.

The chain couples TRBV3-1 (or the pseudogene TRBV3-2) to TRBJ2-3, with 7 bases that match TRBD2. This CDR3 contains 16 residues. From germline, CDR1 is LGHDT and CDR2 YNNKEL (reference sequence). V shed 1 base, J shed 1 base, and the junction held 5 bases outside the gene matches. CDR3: CASSQVGGRGTDTQYF. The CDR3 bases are TGTGCCAGCAGCCAAGTTGGGGGGAGGGGCACAGATACGCAGTATTTT.

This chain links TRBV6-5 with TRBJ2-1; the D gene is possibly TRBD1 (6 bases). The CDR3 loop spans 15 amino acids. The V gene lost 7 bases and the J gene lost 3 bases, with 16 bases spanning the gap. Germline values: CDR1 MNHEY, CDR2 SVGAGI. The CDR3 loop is CASKIDQGLYNEQFF. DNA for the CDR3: TGTGCCAGCAAAATTGACCAGGGGCTCTACAATGAGCAGTTCTTC.

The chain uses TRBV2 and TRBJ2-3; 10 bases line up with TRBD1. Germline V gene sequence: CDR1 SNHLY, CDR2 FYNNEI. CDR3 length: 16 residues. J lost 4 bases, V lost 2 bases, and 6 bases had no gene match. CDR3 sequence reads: CASSEWDRGLPDTQYF. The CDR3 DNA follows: TGTGCCAGCAGTGAATGGGACAGGGGATTACCAGATACGCAGTATTTT.

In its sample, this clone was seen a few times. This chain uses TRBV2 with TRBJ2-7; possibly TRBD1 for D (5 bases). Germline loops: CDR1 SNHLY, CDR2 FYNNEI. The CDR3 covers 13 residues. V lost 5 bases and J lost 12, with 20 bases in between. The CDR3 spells CASSFNQGLVWYF. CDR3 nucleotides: TGTGCCAGCAGTTTTAATCAGGGCTTAGTATGGTACTTC.

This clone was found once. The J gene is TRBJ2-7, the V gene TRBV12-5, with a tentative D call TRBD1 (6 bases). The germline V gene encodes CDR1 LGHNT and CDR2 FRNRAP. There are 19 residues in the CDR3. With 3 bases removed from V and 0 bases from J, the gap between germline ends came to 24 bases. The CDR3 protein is CASGFSTLTGSGNSYEQYF. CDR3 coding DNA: TGTGCTAGTGGTTTCTCTACCCTGACAGGTTCCGGTAACTCCTACGAGCAGTACTTC.

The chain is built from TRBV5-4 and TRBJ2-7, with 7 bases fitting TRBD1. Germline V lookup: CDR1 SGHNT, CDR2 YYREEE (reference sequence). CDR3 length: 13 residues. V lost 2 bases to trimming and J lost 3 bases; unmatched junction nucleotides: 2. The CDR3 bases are TGTGCCAGCAGCTTCGACAGGGACTACGAGCAGTACTTC. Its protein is CASSFDRDYEQYF.

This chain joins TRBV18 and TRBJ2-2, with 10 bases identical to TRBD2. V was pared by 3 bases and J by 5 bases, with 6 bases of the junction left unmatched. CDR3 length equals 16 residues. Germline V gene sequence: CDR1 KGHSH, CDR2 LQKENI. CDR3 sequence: CASSPPTSGRTGELFF. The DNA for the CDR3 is TGTGCCAGCTCACCCCCGACTAGCGGGCGAACCGGGGAGCTGTTTTTT.

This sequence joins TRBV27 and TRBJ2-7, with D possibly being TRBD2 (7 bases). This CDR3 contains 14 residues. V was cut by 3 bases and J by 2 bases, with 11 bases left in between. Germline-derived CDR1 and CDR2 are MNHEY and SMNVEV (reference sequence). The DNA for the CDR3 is TGTGCCAGCAGTTTTTCGGGGGGCCCCTACGAGCAGTACTTC. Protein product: CASSFSGGPYEQYF.

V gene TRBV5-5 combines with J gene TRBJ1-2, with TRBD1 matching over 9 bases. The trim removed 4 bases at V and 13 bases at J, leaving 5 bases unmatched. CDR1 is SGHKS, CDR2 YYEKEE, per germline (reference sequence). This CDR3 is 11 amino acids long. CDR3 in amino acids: CASSREDRGTF. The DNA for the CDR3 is TGTGCCAGCAGCAGGGAGGACAGGGGCACCTTC.

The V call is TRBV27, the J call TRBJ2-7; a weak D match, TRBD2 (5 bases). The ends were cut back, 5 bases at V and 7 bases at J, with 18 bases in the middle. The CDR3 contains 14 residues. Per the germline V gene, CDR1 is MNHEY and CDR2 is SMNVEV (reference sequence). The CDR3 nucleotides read TGTGCCAGCAGTCCCCCGGGGAGTCTTCGTGAGCAGTACTTC. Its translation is CASSPPGSLREQYF.

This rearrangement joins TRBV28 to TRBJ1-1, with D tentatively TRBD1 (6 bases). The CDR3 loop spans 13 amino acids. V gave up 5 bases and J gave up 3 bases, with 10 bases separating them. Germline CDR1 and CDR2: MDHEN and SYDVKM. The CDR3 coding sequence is TGTGCCAGCAGTACCAACAGGGACACTGAAGCTTTCTTT. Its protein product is CASSTNRDTEAFF.

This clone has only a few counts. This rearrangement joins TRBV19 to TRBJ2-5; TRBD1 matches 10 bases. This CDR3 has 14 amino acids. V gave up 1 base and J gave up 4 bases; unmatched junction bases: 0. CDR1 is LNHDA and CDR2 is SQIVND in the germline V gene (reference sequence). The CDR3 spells CASSIGQGAETQYF. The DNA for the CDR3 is TGTGCCAGTAGTATAGGACAGGGGGCAGAGACCCAGTACTTC. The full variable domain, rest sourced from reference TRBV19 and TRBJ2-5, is DGGITQSPKYLFRKEGQNVTLSCEQNLNHDAMYWYRQDPGQGLRLIYYSQIVNDFQKGDIAEGYSVSREKKESFPLTVTSAQKNPTAFYLCASSIGQGAETQYFGPGTRLLVL.

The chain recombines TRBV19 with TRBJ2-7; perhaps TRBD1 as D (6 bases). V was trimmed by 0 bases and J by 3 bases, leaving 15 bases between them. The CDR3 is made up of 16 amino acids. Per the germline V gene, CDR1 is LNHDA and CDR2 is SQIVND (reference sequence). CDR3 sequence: CASSIDRRKGHYEQYF. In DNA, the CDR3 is TGTGCCAGTAGTATAGATCGGCGGAAGGGACACTACGAGCAGTACTTC. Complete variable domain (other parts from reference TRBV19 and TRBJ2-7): DGGITQSPKYLFRKEGQNVTLSCEQNLNHDAMYWYRQDPGQGLRLIYYSQIVNDFQKGDIAEGYSVSREKKESFPLTVTSAQKNPTAFYLCASSIDRRKGHYEQYFGPGTRLTVT.

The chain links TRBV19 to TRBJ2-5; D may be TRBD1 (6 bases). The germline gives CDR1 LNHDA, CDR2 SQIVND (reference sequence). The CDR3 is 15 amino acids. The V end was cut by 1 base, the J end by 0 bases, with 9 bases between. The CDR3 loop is CASSIGDNHQETQYF. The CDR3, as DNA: TGTGCCAGTAGTATAGGGGACAATCACCAAGAGACCCAGTACTTC.

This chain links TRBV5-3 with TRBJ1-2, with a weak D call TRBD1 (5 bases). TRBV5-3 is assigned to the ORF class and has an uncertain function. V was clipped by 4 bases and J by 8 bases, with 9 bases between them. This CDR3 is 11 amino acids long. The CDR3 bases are TGTGCCAGAAGCGGAGGGGTCGGCTACACCTTC. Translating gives CARSGGVGYTF.

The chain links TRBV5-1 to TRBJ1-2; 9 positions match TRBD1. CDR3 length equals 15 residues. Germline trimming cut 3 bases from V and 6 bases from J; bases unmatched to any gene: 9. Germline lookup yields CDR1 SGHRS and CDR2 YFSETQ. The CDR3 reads CASSSHPGQGDGYTF. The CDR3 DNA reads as TGCGCCAGCAGCTCCCATCCGGGACAGGGTGATGGCTACACCTTC.

The CDR3 sequence is CASSYSSSGANVLTF. The CDR3 bases are TGTGCCAGCAGTTACAGTAGCTCTGGGGCCAACGTCCTGACTTTC. This rearrangement joins TRBV6-5 to TRBJ2-6; D unresolved. The CDR3 runs to 15 residues. V dropped 2 bases and J dropped 0 bases, with 5 bases sitting between them. The germline V gene has CDR1 MNHEY and CDR2 SVGAGI.

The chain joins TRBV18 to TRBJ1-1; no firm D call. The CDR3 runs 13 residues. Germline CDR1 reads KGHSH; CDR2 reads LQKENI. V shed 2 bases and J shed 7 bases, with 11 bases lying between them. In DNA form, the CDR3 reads TGTGCCAGCTCACCAACTGACCGACTTGAAGCTTTCTTT. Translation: CASSPTDRLEAFF.

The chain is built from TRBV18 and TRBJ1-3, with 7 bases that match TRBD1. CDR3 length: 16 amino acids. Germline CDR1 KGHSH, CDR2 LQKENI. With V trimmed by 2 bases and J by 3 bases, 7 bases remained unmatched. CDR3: CASSPERQGNGNTIYF. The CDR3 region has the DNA TGTGCCAGCTCACCAGAAAGACAGGGAAATGGAAACACCATATATTTT.

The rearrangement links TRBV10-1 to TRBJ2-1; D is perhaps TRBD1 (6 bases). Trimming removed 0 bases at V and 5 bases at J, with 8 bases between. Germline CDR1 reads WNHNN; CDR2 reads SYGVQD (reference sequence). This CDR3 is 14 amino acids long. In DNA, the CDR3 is TGCGCCAGCAGTGAGTCGACAGGAGACAATGAGCAGTTCTTC. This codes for CASSESTGDNEQFF.

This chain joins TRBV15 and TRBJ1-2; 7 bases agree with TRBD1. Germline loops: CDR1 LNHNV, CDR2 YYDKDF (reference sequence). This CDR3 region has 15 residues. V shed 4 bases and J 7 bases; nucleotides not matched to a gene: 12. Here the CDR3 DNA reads TGTGCCACCAGCACCGCTGACAGGGTCTTAGGTGGCTACACCTTC. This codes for CATSTADRVLGGYTF.